This TCR beta chain originates from a study of regulatory T cells in long-lasting Graves disease. Specified time point: persistent/refractory GD, antithyroid drugs over 5 years with positive TRAb. After RNA was extracted from PBMCs, the TCR library was made from it. CDR1 MDHEN and CDR2 SYDVKM come from the germline V gene. V lost 1 base, J lost 12 bases, and 6 bases stayed unmatched. The CDR3 is made up of 14 amino acids. With iRepertoire HTBI primers and Arm-PCR of CDR3 regions, TCR beta libraries were built. A single record per CDR3 protein comes from TCRdb applying MiXCR to the multiplex PCR reads. Here the sample spans over 450,000 distinct CDR3 sequences, 20% to 25% being singletons. Study-level findings and limits: Accuracy may have suffered from the small sample size.

In its sample, this clonotype was seen many times. No antigen is known for it. The TCR comes from a female donor with Graves disease. The chain is built from TRBV28 and TRBJ1-2; TRBD1 matches at 12 bases. The sample here was peripheral blood mononuclear cells (PBMCs), taken when the disease was refractory, from a patient treated with antithyroid drugs. The CDR3 DNA sequence: TGTGCCAGCAGTTTATCCGGGACAGGGGGCGCCGACACCTTC. It codes for CASSLSGTGGADTF.